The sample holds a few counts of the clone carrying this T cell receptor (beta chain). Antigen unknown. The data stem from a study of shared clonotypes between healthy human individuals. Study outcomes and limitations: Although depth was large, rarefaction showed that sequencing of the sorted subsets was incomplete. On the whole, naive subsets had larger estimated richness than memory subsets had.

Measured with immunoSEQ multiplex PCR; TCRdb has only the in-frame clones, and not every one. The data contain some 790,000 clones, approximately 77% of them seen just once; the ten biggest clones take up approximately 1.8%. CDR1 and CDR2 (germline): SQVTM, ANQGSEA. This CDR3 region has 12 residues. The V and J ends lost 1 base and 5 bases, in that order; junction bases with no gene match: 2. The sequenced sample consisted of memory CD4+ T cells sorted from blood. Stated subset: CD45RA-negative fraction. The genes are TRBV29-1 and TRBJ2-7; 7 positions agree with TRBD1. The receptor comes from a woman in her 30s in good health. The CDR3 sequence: CSVEGDRDEQYF. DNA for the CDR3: TGCAGCGTTGAAGGCGACAGGGACGAGCAGTACTTC.